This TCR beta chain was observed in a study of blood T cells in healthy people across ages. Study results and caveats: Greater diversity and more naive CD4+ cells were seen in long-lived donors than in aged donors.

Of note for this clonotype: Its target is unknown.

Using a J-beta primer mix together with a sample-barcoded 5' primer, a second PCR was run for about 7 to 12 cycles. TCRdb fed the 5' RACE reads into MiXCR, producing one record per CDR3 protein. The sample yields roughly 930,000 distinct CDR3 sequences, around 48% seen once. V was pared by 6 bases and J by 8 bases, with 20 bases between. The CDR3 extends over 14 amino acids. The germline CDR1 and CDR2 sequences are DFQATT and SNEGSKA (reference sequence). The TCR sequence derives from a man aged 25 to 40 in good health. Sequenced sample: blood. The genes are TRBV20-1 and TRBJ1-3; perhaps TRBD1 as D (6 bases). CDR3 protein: CSAGGQPTMDTIYF. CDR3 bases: TGCAGTGCCGGTGGACAGCCCACGATGGACACCATATATTTT.